Listed below are T cell receptor beta chains from one sample, sequenced in a study of beta chain features in type 1 diabetes. TCRdb keeps only in-frame clones here, not all; method: immunoSEQ multiplex PCR. The sample contains 38,000 or so clones, about 64% of which appear only once. Sequencing was carried out using Tregs from blood. The receptor set was obtained from a woman in her thirties in good health. Each CDR3 is given with its conserved first and last residue. A D gene is named only where the DNA matches it firmly. Expanded clones get a size class; other rows say once, few or many, or leave the size out.

clone_size | j_call | v_call | d_call | cdr3_aa | cdr3_nt
. | TRBJ1-2 | TRBV5-1 | . | CASSPTGIQPGYTF | TGCGCCAGCAGCCCAACAGGGATACAACCTGGCTACACCTTC
. | TRBJ2-7 | TRBV5-1 | TRBD1 | CASSLGDRASEQYF | TGCGCCAGCAGCTTGGGGGACAGGGCGTCCGAGCAGTACTTC
. | TRBJ2-2 | TRBV9 | TRBD2 | CASSVRLAGAGELFF | TGTGCCAGCAGCGTACGACTAGCGGGGGCCGGGGAGCTGTTTTTT
few | TRBJ1-1 | TRBV7-9 | . | CASSKTTANTEAFF | TGTGCCAGCAGCAAAACGACAGCGAACACTGAAGCTTTCTTT
. | TRBJ1-1 | TRBV11-2 | . | CASSWGQLNTEAFF | TGTGCCAGCAGCTGGGGGCAGTTGAACACTGAAGCTTTCTTT
. | TRBJ2-4 | TRBV4-1 | . | CASSPNPTGGNIQYF | TGCGCCAGCAGCCCTAATCCCACCGGCGGGAACATTCAGTACTTC
. | TRBJ1-2 | TRBV5-4 | TRBD1 | CASRVTGDRGYTF | TGTGCCAGCAGGGTGACAGGGGATCGGGGCTACACCTTC
few | TRBJ1-3 | TRBV7-9 | . | CASSSTTGSSGNTIYF | TGTGCCAGCAGCTCCACTACTGGGAGCTCTGGAAACACCATATATTTT
. | TRBJ2-7 | TRBV15 | . | CATSRDNGRTYEQYF | TGTGCCACCAGCAGAGATAACGGCAGGACCTACGAGCAGTACTTC
. | TRBJ2-7 | TRBV2 | TRBD1 | CASSGQGYEQYF | TGTGCCAGCAGCGGACAGGGTTACGAGCAGTACTTC
. | TRBJ2-3 | TRBV5-1 | . | CASSPSTGRSDTQYF | TGCGCCAGCAGCCCCTCTACAGGGAGATCTGATACGCAGTATTTT
. | TRBJ2-3 | TRBV11-3 | . | CASSLELESTQYF | TGTGCCAGCAGCTTAGAACTAGAAAGTACGCAGTATTTT
. | TRBJ2-7 | TRBV19 | TRBD2 | CASSPRGGLYEQYF | TGTGCCAGTAGTCCGCGCGGGGGACTCTACGAGCAGTACTTC
. | TRBJ2-7 | TRBV28 | TRBD1 | CASSAQGATYEQYF | TGTGCCAGCAGTGCACAGGGGGCCACCTACGAGCAGTACTTC
. | TRBJ2-5 | TRBV30 | TRBD1 | CAWSGTGQETQYF | TGTGCCTGGAGCGGGACAGGCCAAGAGACCCAGTACTTC
. | TRBJ2-5 | TRBV5-6 | TRBD1 | CASSTDRELWETQYF | TGTGCCAGCAGCACGGACAGGGAACTTTGGGAGACCCAGTACTTC
. | TRBJ2-2 | TRBV9 | . | CASSVAAGNTGELFF | TGTGCCAGCAGCGTTGCAGCAGGGAACACCGGGGAGCTGTTTTTT
. | TRBJ2-5 | TRBV28 | . | CASSSLGRVRETQYF | TGTGCCAGCAGTTCCCTCGGGCGGGTCCGGGAGACCCAGTACTTC
. | TRBJ2-3 | TRBV29-1 | . | CSARDLRTDTQYF | TGCAGCGCCCGGGACTTGCGCACAGATACGCAGTATTTT
. | TRBJ1-5 | TRBV9 | . | CASSVASGHHNQPQHF | TGTGCCAGCAGCGTAGCTTCCGGACACCACAATCAGCCCCAGCATTTT